One and the same sample provided the 30 T cell receptor beta chains below, sequenced in a study of T cell changes during pregnancy in multiple sclerosis. Assay used: immunoSEQ multiplex PCR; TCRdb lists only in-frame clones, some missing. Altogether tens of thousands of clones are present, 80% to 95% being singletons, with the ten largest covering roughly 3.3%. The material sequenced was peripheral blood, taken after pregnancy. Receptor source: a female donor in good health, enrolled as a control in a pregnancy study.

This clone was counted a single time. This chain links TRBV15 with TRBJ2-2; 9 bases map to TRBD2. V shed 4 bases and J 6 bases; nucleotides not matched to a gene: 6. CDR1 and CDR2 from the germline V gene are LNHNV and YYDKDF (reference sequence). This CDR3 spans 15 amino acids. This CDR3 reads CATSNRAGGAGELFF. The CDR3, as DNA: TGTGCCACCAGCAATAGAGCGGGAGGTGCCGGGGAGCTGTTTTTT.

This clone has more than one count but fewer than ten. The CDR3 coding sequence is TGTGCCAGCAGCGACAGGGAATCACCCCTCCACTTT. Translation: CASSDRESPLHF. V gene TRBV6-5 combines with J gene TRBJ1-6; 7 bases match TRBD1. This CDR3 region has 12 residues. Germline CDR1 is MNHEY and CDR2 is SVGAGI. V lost 6 bases, J lost 10 bases, and 3 bases stayed unmatched.

This chain uses TRBV15 with TRBJ2-5; 9 positions match TRBD2. Germline V gene lookup returns CDR1 LNHNV and CDR2 YYDKDF (reference sequence). The length of the CDR3 is 17 residues. V lost 1 base, J lost 4 bases, and 10 bases stayed unmatched. The CDR3 DNA reads TGTGCCACCAGCAGAGTAGAAATAGCGGGGGACAGAGAGACCCAGTACTTC. Translated: CATSRVEIAGDRETQYF.

V is TRBV5-4 and J is TRBJ1-3; D may be TRBD1 (6 bases). V was shortened by 4 bases and J by 0 bases, with 14 bases between the two germline ends. CDR1 is SGHNT and CDR2 is YYREEE in the germline V gene (reference sequence). The CDR3 is 16 amino acids. The DNA of the CDR3 is TGTGCCAGCAGCCCACGGGACAACCCCTCTGGAAACACCATATATTTT. It is translated as CASSPRDNPSGNTIYF.

This clone was seen a single time. This chain connects TRBV29-1 to TRBJ1-2; the match to TRBD1 covers 9 bases. The germline gives CDR1 SQVTM, CDR2 ANQGSEA. Trimming removed 4 bases from V and 5 bases from J; junction bases left unmatched: 5. The CDR3 is 13 amino acids. The CDR3 spells CSVVSGQGYGYTF. The CDR3 region has the DNA TGCAGCGTTGTGTCTGGACAGGGGTATGGCTACACCTTC.

The chain links TRBV2 to TRBJ1-5; the D gene is possibly TRBD1 (6 bases). Trimming removed 6 bases from V and 8 bases from J, with 17 bases in between. The CDR3 consists of 14 residues. Looked up from germline, CDR1 is SNHLY and CDR2 is FYNNEI. In DNA form, the CDR3 reads TGTGCCAGCAGCAATCCAGGGGATAGAGAGCCCCAGCATTTT. It yields the protein CASSNPGDREPQHF.

The gene calls are TRBV7-8 and TRBJ2-7; 8 bases match TRBD1. Germline assignment: CDR1 SGHVS and CDR2 FQNEAQ. J lost 5 bases, V lost 2 bases, and 5 bases had no gene match. The CDR3 contains 14 residues. The CDR3 protein is CASSLSPGGNEQYF. The DNA of the CDR3 is TGTGCCAGCAGCTTAAGCCCAGGGGGCAACGAGCAGTACTTC.

The chain carries TRBV13 and TRBJ2-5, with 9 bases identical to TRBD2. CDR3 size: 14 residues. Trimming at V came to 5 bases and at J to 5 bases, leaving 6 bases not matched to a gene. Germline CDR1 PRHDT, CDR2 FYEKMQ (reference sequence). The CDR3 is CASSPGTSRETQYF. CDR3 coding DNA: TGTGCCAGCAGCCCCGGGACTAGCAGGGAGACCCAGTACTTC.

This CDR3 is CASSLGDRVGYTF. The CDR3 DNA reads TGCGCCAGCAGCTTGGGGGACAGGGTAGGCTACACCTTC. The chain links TRBV5-1 to TRBJ1-2; TRBD1 matches at 9 bases. CDR3 length: 13 residues. V was pared by 0 bases and J by 8 bases, with 2 bases of the junction left unmatched. Germline CDR1 is SGHRS and CDR2 is YFSETQ.

J is TRBJ1-2 and V is TRBV6-5, with TRBD1 identical over 7 bases. The V and J ends lost 6 bases and 2 bases, in that order; junction bases with no gene match: 3. The CDR3 extends over 13 amino acids. In germline, CDR1 is MNHEY, CDR2 SVGAGI. The CDR3 DNA reads TGTGCCAGCAGCACGACAGGGAACTATGGCTACACCTTC. This translates into CASSTTGNYGYTF.

The J gene is TRBJ2-7, the V gene TRBV4-3; possible D gene TRBD2, 5 bases. Germline assignment: CDR1 LGHNA and CDR2 YSLEER. CDR3 length equals 13 residues. V gave up 1 base and J gave up 2 bases, with 6 bases separating them. The CDR3 DNA is TGCGCCAGCAGCCAAGGGGAGACCTACGAGCAGTACTTC. This sequence encodes CASSQGETYEQYF.

This chain uses TRBV28 with TRBJ1-1; possible D gene TRBD1, 5 bases. V shed 6 bases and J shed 2 bases, with 19 bases lying between them. The CDR3 has 16 amino acids. Germline V gene data show CDR1 as MDHEN and CDR2 as SYDVKM. The CDR3 DNA is TGTGCCAGCAGACCCCCAGGGTCAGCGAATAACACTGAAGCTTTCTTT. Its protein is CASRPPGSANNTEAFF. Full variable domain (rest looked up from reference TRBV28 and TRBJ1-1): DVKVTQSSRYLVKRTGEKVFLECVQDMDHENMFWYRQDPGLGLRLIYFSYDVKMKEKGDIPEGYSVSREKKERFSLILESASTNQTSMYLCASRPPGSANNTEAFFGQGTRLTVV.

This sequence joins TRBV5-1 and TRBJ1-1; D is possibly TRBD1 (5 bases). V dropped 0 bases and J dropped 3 bases, with 15 bases sitting between them. Germline V lookup: CDR1 SGHRS, CDR2 YFSETQ. The CDR3 totals 16 residues. Here the CDR3 DNA reads TGCGCCAGCAGCTTGGTCCAGGGTGTGGGTGACACTGAAGCTTTCTTT. It specifies CASSLVQGVGDTEAFF.

This chain uses TRBV2 with TRBJ2-3; D call uncertain. V lost 7 bases and J lost 6, with 14 bases in between. The length of the CDR3 is 13 residues. Germline V lookup: CDR1 SNHLY, CDR2 FYNNEI. CDR3: CASKEPPDDTQYF. The CDR3 nucleotides read TGTGCCAGCAAAGAGCCCCCTGATGATACGCAGTATTTT.

The V gene is TRBV16, the J gene TRBJ1-5, with 10 bases aligning to TRBD1. Germline V gene data show CDR1 as KGHSY and CDR2 as FQNENV. CDR3 length: 17 residues. The J segment lost 4 bases and the V segment lost 1 base, leaving 7 bases of the junction unmatched. The CDR3 region has the DNA TGTGCCAGCAGCCAATTACCGGACAGGGGGGTTAATCAGCCCCAGCATTTT. Amino acid sequence: CASSQLPDRGVNQPQHF. Full variable domain (outside the CDR3, taken from reference TRBV16 and TRBJ1-5): GEEVAQTPKHLVRGEGQKAKLYCAPIKGHSYVFWYQQVLKNEFKFLISFQNENVFDETGMPKERFSAKCLPNSPCSLEIQATKLEDSAVYFCASSQLPDRGVNQPQHFGDGTRLSIL.

The genes are TRBV11-2 and TRBJ2-1; TRBD2 is a possible D gene (5 bases). This CDR3 is built from 17 residues. Trimming stripped 2 bases from V and 3 bases from J, with 17 bases between. Germline CDR1 SGHAT, CDR2 FQNNGV. The CDR3 sequence: CASSLLSSGNYYNEQFF. The CDR3 coding sequence is TGTGCCAGCAGCTTATTGTCTTCGGGGAACTACTACAATGAGCAGTTCTTC. Using reference TRBV11-2 and TRBJ2-1 for the parts outside the CDR3, the full variable domain is EAGVAQSPRYKIIEKRQSVAFWCNPISGHATLYWYQQILGQGPKLLIQFQNNGVVDDSQLPKDRFSAERLKGVDSTLKIQPAKLEDSAVYLCASSLLSSGNYYNEQFFGPGTRLTVL.

The chain is built from TRBV5-4 and TRBJ2-5, with TRBD2 identical over 11 bases. Germline lookup yields CDR1 SGHNT and CDR2 YYREEE (reference sequence). V lost 1 base to trimming and J lost 5 bases; unmatched junction nucleotides: 10. The CDR3 is 17 amino acids. The DNA of the CDR3 is TGTGCCAGCAGCTTGAGTGTCCTAGCGGGAGGCGGTGAGACCCAGTACTTC. Translation: CASSLSVLAGGGETQYF. Full variable domain (rest looked up from reference TRBV5-4 and TRBJ2-5): ETGVTQSPTHLIKTRGQQVTLRCSSQSGHNTVSWYQQALGQGPQFIFQYYREEENGRGNFPPRFSGLQFPNYSSELNVNALELDDSALYLCASSLSVLAGGGETQYFGPGTRLLVL.

This clone was seen a single time. This chain links TRBV5-1 with TRBJ2-7; 7 bases line up with TRBD2. The CDR3 runs to 14 residues. Germline lookup yields CDR1 SGHRS and CDR2 YFSETQ. Trimming cost V 0 bases and J 7 bases; bases outside gene matches: 7. CDR3 in amino acids: CASSLAATAGEQYF. The CDR3 nucleotides are TGCGCCAGCAGCTTGGCGGCGACAGCGGGGGAGCAGTACTTC.

The V and J genes are TRBV19 and TRBJ2-3; 11 bases agree with TRBD2. Germline V lookup: CDR1 LNHDA, CDR2 SQIVND (reference sequence). This CDR3 is built from 18 residues. V lost 2 bases, J lost 2 bases, and 9 bases stayed unmatched. CDR3 amino acids: CASSIRGLAGGNTDTQYF. The CDR3 coding sequence is TGTGCCAGTAGTATAAGAGGACTAGCGGGTGGAAACACAGATACGCAGTATTTT.

The J gene is TRBJ2-3, the V gene TRBV27; D is uncertain. V dropped 5 bases and J dropped 1 base, with 10 bases sitting between them. Germline assignment: CDR1 MNHEY and CDR2 SMNVEV (reference sequence). This CDR3 has 14 residues. The CDR3 is CASSGPKGTDTQYF. Here the CDR3 DNA reads TGTGCCAGCAGTGGCCCCAAAGGCACAGATACGCAGTATTTT.

The V gene is TRBV7-9, the J gene TRBJ1-3; the D is unclear. The ends were cut back, 2 bases at V and 0 bases at J, with 5 bases in the middle. The CDR3 has 14 amino acids. From germline, CDR1 is SEHNR and CDR2 FQNEAQ (reference sequence). For the CDR3, the DNA is TGTGCCAGCAGCTTACAGGTCTCTGGAAACACCATATATTTT. Translation gives CASSLQVSGNTIYF.

This chain uses TRBV28 with TRBJ2-1, with 11 bases fitting TRBD2. Germline CDR1 and CDR2: MDHEN and SYDVKM. CDR3 length: 20 residues. Unmatched junction bases numbered 12, after V lost 0 bases and J lost 2 bases. The CDR3 reads CASSLWGGTSGNQAYNEQFF. The CDR3 DNA reads TGTGCCAGCAGTTTATGGGGAGGGACTAGCGGTAACCAGGCCTACAATGAGCAGTTCTTC.

The gene calls are TRBV27 and TRBJ2-3; TRBD2 aligns across 10 bases. The ends lost 2 bases at V and 6 bases at J; junction bases unmatched: 8. The CDR3 is 16 residues long. Per germline, CDR1 MNHEY and CDR2 SMNVEV (reference sequence). The CDR3 protein is CASSLRASGSLDTQYF. The DNA for the CDR3 is TGTGCCAGCAGTTTAAGGGCTAGCGGGAGCTTGGATACGCAGTATTTT.

The chain carries TRBV5-1 and TRBJ1-6, with a tentative D call TRBD1 (6 bases). The germline V gene has CDR1 SGHRS and CDR2 YFSETQ. Trimming took 8 bases from V and 5 from J, leaving 14 bases between them. CDR3 size: 14 residues. CDR3 DNA: TGCGCCAGTCCAGGGGATAGAAATAATTCACCCCTCCACTTT. It is translated as CASPGDRNNSPLHF.

V gene TRBV5-1 combines with J gene TRBJ1-2, with TRBD1 matching 12 bases. The CDR3 loop spans 17 amino acids. Germline loops: CDR1 SGHRS, CDR2 YFSETQ. V lost 4 bases and J lost 1; bases outside the gene matches: 8. CDR3 DNA sequence: TGCGCCAGCAGCGGAGGGACAGGGGGCATTCTTAACTATGGCTACACCTTC. It encodes CASSGGTGGILNYGYTF.

The chain is built from TRBV6-1 and TRBJ1-4; D perhaps matches TRBD1 (5 bases). The CDR3 extends over 15 amino acids. The ends were cut back, 6 bases at V and 0 bases at J, with 11 bases in the middle. Germline loops: CDR1 MNHNS, CDR2 SASEGT. The CDR3 DNA sequence: TGTGCCAGCAGGGCCGTCAGGGCAACTAATGAAAAACTGTTTTTT. As protein: CASRAVRATNEKLFF.

The chain carries TRBV7-8 and TRBJ2-7, with 9 bases fitting TRBD1. The V and J ends lost 2 bases and 2 bases, in that order; junction bases with no gene match: 4. In germline, CDR1 is SGHVS, CDR2 FQNEAQ. This CDR3 is 15 amino acids long. The CDR3 nucleotides are TGTGCCAGCAGCTTACCGACAGGGGGTGCCTACGAGCAGTACTTC. It codes for CASSLPTGGAYEQYF.

V and J are TRBV9 and TRBJ1-4; weak D call: TRBD1 (5 bases). The CDR3 runs 16 residues. CDR1 SGDLS and CDR2 YYNGEE come from the germline V gene. Between the trimmed V and J ends, which lost 0 bases and 3 bases, there was a span of 12 bases. CDR3 sequence: CASSVGWRDPNEKLFF. In nucleotides, the CDR3 is TGTGCCAGCAGCGTAGGATGGAGGGACCCTAATGAAAAACTGTTTTTT.

As regards this clone: The sample has other DNA sequences that encode this CDR3 too. The chain employs TRBV6-1 and TRBJ1-6, with TRBD1 matching 7 bases. V lost 2 bases to trimming and J lost 7 bases; unmatched junction nucleotides: 2. CDR3 length equals 14 residues. Germline lookup yields CDR1 MNHNS and CDR2 SASEGT. The chain's CDR3 is CASSEQGENSPLHF. The CDR3 DNA reads as TGTGCCAGCAGTGAACAGGGGGAGAATTCACCCCTCCACTTT.

V and J are TRBV19 and TRBJ2-1, with 9 bases that match TRBD1. Germline lookup yields CDR1 LNHDA and CDR2 SQIVND (reference sequence). Trimming took 5 bases from V and 15 from J; bases not matched to a gene: 11. The CDR3 runs to 13 residues. The DNA of the CDR3 is TGTGCCAGTAGTCTCACCCCGGGGACAGGGAGGTTCTTC. Amino acid sequence: CASSLTPGTGRFF.